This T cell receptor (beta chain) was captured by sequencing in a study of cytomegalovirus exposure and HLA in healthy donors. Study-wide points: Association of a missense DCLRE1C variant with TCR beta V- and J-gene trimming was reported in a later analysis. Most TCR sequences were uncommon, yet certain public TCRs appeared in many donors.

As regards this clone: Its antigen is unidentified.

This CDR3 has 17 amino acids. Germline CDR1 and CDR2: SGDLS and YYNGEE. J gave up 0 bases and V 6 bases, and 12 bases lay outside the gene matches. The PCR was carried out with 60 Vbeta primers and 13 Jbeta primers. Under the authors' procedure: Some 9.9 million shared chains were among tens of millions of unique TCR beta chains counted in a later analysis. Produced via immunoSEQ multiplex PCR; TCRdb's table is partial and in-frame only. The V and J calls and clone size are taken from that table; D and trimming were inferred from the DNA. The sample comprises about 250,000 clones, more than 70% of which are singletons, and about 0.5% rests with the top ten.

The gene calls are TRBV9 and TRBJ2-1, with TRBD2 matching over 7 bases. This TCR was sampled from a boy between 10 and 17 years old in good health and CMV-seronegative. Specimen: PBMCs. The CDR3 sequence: CASNSPGGTSSYNEQFF. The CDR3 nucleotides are TGTGCCAGCAACTCACCGGGGGGAACTAGCTCCTACAATGAGCAGTTCTTC.